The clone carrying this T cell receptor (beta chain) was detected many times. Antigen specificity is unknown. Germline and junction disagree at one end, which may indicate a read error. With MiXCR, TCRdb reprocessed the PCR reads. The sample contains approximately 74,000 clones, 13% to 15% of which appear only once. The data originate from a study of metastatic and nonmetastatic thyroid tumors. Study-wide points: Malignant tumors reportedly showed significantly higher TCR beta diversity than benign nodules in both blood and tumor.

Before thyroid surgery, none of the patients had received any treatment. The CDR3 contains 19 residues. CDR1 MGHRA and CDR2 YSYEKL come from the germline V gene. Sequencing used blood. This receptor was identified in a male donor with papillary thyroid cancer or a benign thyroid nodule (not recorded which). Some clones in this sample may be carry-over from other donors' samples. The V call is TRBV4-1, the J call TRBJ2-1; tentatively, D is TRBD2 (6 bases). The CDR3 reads CASSQAGGGRPQSFNEQFF. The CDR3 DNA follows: TGCGCCAGCAGCCAAGCCGGGGGTGGTAGGCCCCAATCCTTCAATGAGCAGTTCTTC.